This TCR beta chain is drawn from a study of Ad26.COV2.S vaccination and SARS-CoV-2 variants. On the study more broadly: Intramuscular Ad26.COV2.S doses were given once or twice, 56 days apart.

Here immunoSEQ multiplex PCR was the method, and the copy in TCRdb shows in-frame clones only, minus some. The repertoire holds 350,000 to 500,000 clones, with about 92% as singletons. Treatment noted: around 19 received Ad26.COV2.S at low or high dose, single or two shots; a few received placebo; per-sample allocation not given. At day 63 after the first vaccine or placebo injection, samples were drawn. Vaccination used an Ad26 vector expressing Wuhan-strain SARS-CoV-2 spike. Germline lookup yields CDR1 SGHVS and CDR2 FQNEAQ. This CDR3 spans 14 amino acids. V was trimmed by 5 bases and J by 7 bases, leaving 15 bases between them.

This specimen consisted of peripheral blood, obtained in a trial of Ad26.COV2.S vaccine versus placebo. The TCR sequence derives from a person aged 18 to 59 who received the Ad26.COV2.S COVID-19 vaccine or a placebo. The chain combines TRBV7-8 with TRBJ1-5, with a tentative D call TRBD1 (5 bases). CDR3 bases: TGTGCCAGCAGCCCCTCGTCCGGGGGGCAGCCCCAGCATTTT. Translation: CASSPSSGGQPQHF. Full variable domain (missing parts from reference TRBV7-8 and TRBJ1-5): GAGVSQSPRYKVAKRGQDVALRCDPISGHVSLFWYQQALGQGPEFLTYFQNEAQLDKSGLPSDRFFAERPEGSVSTLKIQRTQQEDSAVYLCASSPSSGGQPQHFGDGTRLSIL.